The 8 T cell receptor beta chains given below trace back to one sample, sequenced in a study of shared clonotypes between healthy human individuals (TCRdb year 2020). Library preparation used the immunoSEQ multiplex PCR assay. Imported from immuneACCESS, the table was reduced by TCRdb to in-frame sequences with V and J called. These copies leave out some clones; in studies compared against another copy, an unresolved V gene accounts for under half, and the cause of the remainder is not known. The sample yields about 380,000 clones; around 96% were counted once. 0.32% of the sample comes from the top ten. Sequencing used memory CD8+ T cells sorted from blood. The label giving this sample's cell subset or site can be read as: CD45RO+ cells pooled with CCR7-negative TemRA cells. These TCRs come from a young man in good health.

The V call is TRBV19, the J call TRBJ1-2, with TRBD1 matching 7 bases. The CDR3 totals 14 residues. The germline CDR1 and CDR2 sequences are LNHDA and SQIVND (reference sequence). V gave up 3 bases and J gave up 6 bases; unmatched junction bases: 7. CDR3 bases: TGTGCCAGTAGTATCCTACCTACAGGGGATGGCTACACCTTC. It encodes CASSILPTGDGYTF.

This clone was seen just once. J is TRBJ2-7 and V is TRBV9; D is tentatively TRBD1 or TRBD2 (6 bases each). CDR1 is SGDLS and CDR2 is YYNGEE in the germline V gene. This CDR3 has 13 amino acids. V gave up 1 base and J gave up 7 bases, with 12 bases separating them. CDR3 nucleotides: TGTGCCAGCAGCGTAAGTGGAGGGGGGGAGCAGTACTTC. Translating gives CASSVSGGGEQYF.

In regard to this clone: One end of the junction is discordant with germline, which a read error may explain. This chain connects TRBV2 to TRBJ1-2; the D is unclear. Germline CDR1 is SNHLY and CDR2 is FYNNEI. This CDR3 is built from 8 residues. CDR3 loop: CASSDPAF. The CDR3 coding sequence is TGTGCCAGCAGTGATCCCGCTTTC.

The chain employs TRBV5-6 and TRBJ2-3, with 9 bases identical to TRBD2. The CDR3 length is 16 residues. J gave up 3 bases and V 4 bases, and 9 bases lay outside the gene matches. CDR1 is SGHDT, CDR2 YYEEEE, per germline. The CDR3 DNA is TGTGCCAGCAGCGTATTCCGGACTAGCGTGACAGATACGCAGTATTTT. Its protein product is CASSVFRTSVTDTQYF.

The chain has TRBV5-1 and TRBJ2-4, with a weak D call TRBD2 (6 bases). In germline, CDR1 is SGHRS, CDR2 YFSETQ. This CDR3 is built from 15 residues. Trimming removed 0 bases at V and 5 bases at J, with 12 bases between. CDR3: CASSLAPGVENIQYF. CDR3 nucleotide sequence: TGCGCCAGCAGCTTGGCCCCGGGAGTGGAAAACATTCAGTACTTC. The full variable domain, in which reference TRBV5-1 and TRBJ2-4 provide the parts outside the CDR3, is KAGVTQTPRYLIKTRGQQVTLSCSPISGHRSVSWYQQTPGQGLQFLFEYFSETQRNKGNFPGRFSGRQFSNSRSEMNVSTLELGDSALYLCASSLAPGVENIQYFGAGTRLSVL.

The chain is built from TRBV13 and TRBJ2-3; 7 positions match TRBD2. CDR3 length equals 16 residues. The J segment lost 0 bases and the V segment lost 5 bases, leaving 8 bases of the junction unmatched. CDR1 and CDR2 (germline): PRHDT, FYEKMQ (reference sequence). CDR3 nucleotides: TGTGCCAGCAGCCCAAAGCGGGGATCTAGCACAGATACGCAGTATTTT. Protein: CASSPKRGSSTDTQYF.

This chain uses TRBV5-1 with TRBJ2-3; TRBD2 might be the D (5 bases). V lost 2 bases and J lost 2, with 6 bases in between. Germline V lookup: CDR1 SGHRS, CDR2 YFSETQ. The CDR3 consists of 13 residues. CDR3 loop: CASSLGLTDTQYF. The CDR3 DNA is TGCGCCAGCAGCTTAGGACTCACAGATACGCAGTATTTT.

The gene calls are TRBV11-2 and TRBJ2-2; D gene ambiguous. Germline V CDR1 and CDR2: SGHAT, FQNNGV. The CDR3 is made up of 15 amino acids. V was cut by 0 bases and J by 1 base, with 6 bases left in between. DNA of the CDR3: TGTGCCAGCAGCTTAGAGGGTTTGAACACCGGGGAGCTGTTTTTT. Translation: CASSLEGLNTGELFF.